The T cell receptor (beta chain) under discussion was sequenced for a study of T cell responses to AZD1222 COVID-19 vaccine. Remarks on this clone: The target antigen is unknown.

TCRdb keeps only in-frame clones here, not all; method: immunoSEQ multiplex PCR. The sample lists nearly 110,000 clones, 75% to 95% occurring once. Broader study findings: The donor cohort was predominantly white British with a female majority, and clonal diversity may have been underestimated.

This CDR3 is built from 16 residues. Trimming removed 5 bases from V and 3 bases from J; junction bases left unmatched: 10. Looked up from germline, CDR1 is SGHTA and CDR2 is FQGNSA. The chain recombines TRBV7-2 with TRBJ2-7; 10 bases are shared with TRBD2. The source was peripheral blood, collected 28 days after the second AZD1222 dose. The TCR originated in an adult who received the AZD1222 COVID-19 vaccine. Here the CDR3 reads CASSVFSSGSLYEQYF. Written as DNA, the CDR3 is TGTGCCAGCAGCGTCTTTTCTAGCGGGAGCCTCTACGAGCAGTACTTC.